Below, 19 T cell receptor beta chains from the same sample are listed, as sequenced in a study of T cells in Graves' hyperthyroidism and ophthalmopathy. Amplification targeted TCR beta CDR3 regions from RNA transcripts. RT-PCR in the first round (using the HTBI primer set) targeted the TCR CDR3. TCRdb re-called the multiplex PCR reads through MiXCR, storing one row per CDR3 protein. The table lists hundreds of thousands of distinct CDR3 sequences, 13% to 15% of them singletons. Sequenced material: blood. These receptor sequences come from a woman aged 18-29 years with Graves' hyperthyroidism.

This clonotype appeared a few times. The chain combines TRBV29-1 with TRBJ2-7; the D is unclear. Germline CDR1 reads SQVTM; CDR2 reads ANQGSEA. Trimming pared 6 bases from V and 5 bases from J, leaving 11 bases between. The CDR3 totals 11 residues. CDR3 protein: CSVRVGDEQYF. CDR3 nucleotides: TGCAGCGTACGGGTTGGGGACGAGCAGTACTTC.

This clonotype was counted ten times or more. The gene calls are TRBV7-2 and TRBJ1-5; D gene ambiguous. The CDR3 is 15 amino acids. V lost 1 base, J lost 4 bases, and 11 bases lay in between. Germline loops: CDR1 SGHTA, CDR2 FQGNSA. The DNA of the CDR3 is TGTGCCAGCAGCTTAGAGGCAGGCCGGAATCAGCCCCAGCATTTT. Protein product: CASSLEAGRNQPQHF.

Many counts were recorded for this clonotype. The gene calls are TRBV11-2 and TRBJ2-7; unclear D gene. Germline CDR1 reads SGHAT; CDR2 reads FQNNGV. This CDR3 is built from 14 residues. With 5 bases removed from V and 0 bases from J, the gap between germline ends came to 11 bases. In DNA, the CDR3 is TGTGCCAGCAGCCTGGCGGCTTTCTCCTACGAGCAGTACTTC. This gives the protein CASSLAAFSYEQYF.

Turning to this clonotype: This may be a read error: a much more frequent sequence differs by one nucleotide. The chain carries TRBV6-4 and TRBJ2-1; weak D call: TRBD1 (6 bases). CDR3 length: 13 amino acids. In germline, CDR1 is MRHNA, CDR2 SNTAGT. The germline V and J ends were trimmed by 4 bases and 8 bases, with 12 bases remaining between them. CDR3 DNA: TGTGCCAGCAGTGGGCAGGGGAAGGATGAGCAGTTCTTC. It codes for CASSGQGKDEQFF.

The rearrangement links TRBV7-3 to TRBJ2-1; D may be TRBD2 (5 bases). This CDR3 spans 17 amino acids. Deletions cut 1 base from V and 1 base from J, with 14 bases between. In germline, CDR1 is SGHTA, CDR2 FQGTGA. The DNA for the CDR3 is TGTGCCAGCAGCTTAATTCCATCGGGATTGTCCTACAATGAGCAGTTCTTC. Translation gives CASSLIPSGLSYNEQFF.

The rearrangement uses TRBV11-3 and TRBJ2-1, with a possible D match to TRBD1 (5 bases). Germline CDR1 and CDR2: SGHNT and YENEEA. CDR3 length: 16 residues. V dropped 0 bases and J dropped 2 bases, with 11 bases sitting between them. The CDR3, as DNA: TGTGCCAGCAGCTTAGAGGGGCTTATCGCCTACAATGAGCAGTTCTTC. Protein product: CASSLEGLIAYNEQFF.

This clonotype was seen at least ten times. This chain connects TRBV2 to TRBJ2-2; D remains unclear. Per germline, CDR1 SNHLY and CDR2 FYNNEI. This CDR3 spans 14 amino acids. Trimming took 5 bases from V and 3 from J, leaving 10 bases between them. The CDR3 DNA is TGTGCCAGCAGTAGTCGGCATTACACCGGGGAGCTGTTTTTT. Translated: CASSSRHYTGELFF.

The chain recombines TRBV24-1 with TRBJ2-3, with 11 bases fitting TRBD2. Germline CDR1 is KGHDR and CDR2 is SFDVKD. The CDR3 is made up of 19 amino acids. V dropped 4 bases and J dropped 3; count of bases not matched to a gene: 14. The CDR3 bases are TGTGCCACCAGTGACCCCGGGATCGGTAGCGGGAGGGGTACAGATACGCAGTATTTT. Protein: CATSDPGIGSGRGTDTQYF.

The chain has TRBV28 and TRBJ2-5; the D gene is possibly TRBD2 (6 bases). Germline V gene sequence: CDR1 MDHEN, CDR2 SYDVKM. Trimming pared 2 bases from V and 5 bases from J, leaving 12 bases between. The CDR3 length is 14 residues. The chain's CDR3 is CASSLPGEGETQYF. The CDR3 nucleotides are TGTGCCAGCAGTTTACCGGGAGAAGGGGAGACCCAGTACTTC.

The CDR3 protein is CASSLYRDYNEQFF. The CDR3 DNA reads as TGTGCCAGCAGTTTATATCGGGACTACAATGAGCAGTTCTTC. The rearrangement links TRBV28 to TRBJ2-1; D may be TRBD2 (5 bases). The CDR3 consists of 14 residues. Germline V gene sequence: CDR1 MDHEN, CDR2 SYDVKM. Trimming cost V 1 base and J 3 bases, with 7 bases left between them.

This clonotype was observed at least ten times. The rearrangement uses TRBV6-1 and TRBJ2-1; a possible D gene is TRBD2 (6 bases). The V gene's germline CDR1 is MNHNS and CDR2 SASEGT. The CDR3 loop spans 17 amino acids. Trimming pared 2 bases from V and 0 bases from J, leaving 14 bases between. The CDR3 nucleotides are TGTGCCAGCAGTGAATGGTCTAGCGTCGTCTCCTACAATGAGCAGTTCTTC. Its translation is CASSEWSSVVSYNEQFF.

The table lists this clonotype with many counts. An end of the junction differs from the germline gene, which may be a read error. The chain carries TRBV11-2 and TRBJ2-5; 8 bases match TRBD1. The CDR3 covers 13 residues. Per the germline V gene, CDR1 is SGHAT and CDR2 is FQNNGV. CDR3 sequence reads: CASSLEADRDVHF. The CDR3 DNA reads as TGTGCCAGCAGCTTAGAAGCGGACAGGGACGTCCACTTC.

The table lists this clonotype with many counts. The CDR3 loop is CASSERTAYNEQFF. The CDR3 nucleotides read TGTGCCAGCAGTGAAAGGACGGCCTACAATGAGCAGTTCTTC. The gene calls are TRBV2 and TRBJ2-1, with D unresolved. Germline CDR1 reads SNHLY; CDR2 reads FYNNEI. Trimming removed 2 bases at V and 2 bases at J, with 7 bases between. The CDR3 is 14 residues long.

With regard to this clonotype: The junction shows a germline mismatch at one end, possibly a read error. The rearrangement uses TRBV11-2 and TRBJ2-2, with D possibly TRBD2 on 5 matching bases. Germline V gene lookup returns CDR1 SGHAT and CDR2 FQNNGV. The CDR3 sequence is 14 residues long. The CDR3 protein is CASSLSRSAGELLF. The CDR3, as DNA: TGTGCCAGCAGCTTGAGTCGGTCCGCCGGGGAGCTGCTTTTT.

Many counts were recorded for this clonotype. The chain links TRBV27 to TRBJ2-5; 9 bases fit TRBD2. V lost 6 bases, J lost 4 bases, and 6 bases stayed unmatched. This CDR3 comprises 14 residues. Germline V lookup: CDR1 MNHEY, CDR2 SMNVEV (reference sequence). CDR3 protein: CASRISGSTETQYF. The DNA for the CDR3 is TGTGCCAGCAGGATTAGCGGGAGTACAGAGACCCAGTACTTC.

The table lists this clonotype with many counts. V gene TRBV12-3 or TRBV12-4 combines with J gene TRBJ1-3; TRBD1 is a possible D gene (6 bases). V lost 5 bases to trimming and J lost 10 bases, with 6 bases between them. The CDR3 runs to 10 residues. CDR3 DNA: TGTGCCAGCAGTAGGGGGACCATATATTTT. It specifies CASSRGTIYF.

In its sample, this clonotype was seen many times. The chain employs TRBV12-3 or TRBV12-4 and TRBJ1-4; D unclear. V was shortened by 1 base and J by 8 bases, with 11 bases between the two germline ends. The CDR3 has 14 residues. The CDR3: CASSLEGAREKLFF. For the CDR3, the DNA is TGTGCCAGCAGTTTAGAGGGTGCTAGGGAAAAACTGTTTTTT.

This clonotype occurred many times. The CDR3 is CASSFGPQGNEKLFF. The CDR3 region has the DNA TGCGCCAGCAGCTTCGGGCCCCAGGGTAATGAAAAACTGTTTTTT. The chain carries TRBV5-1 and TRBJ1-4, with TRBD1 as a possible D gene (5 bases). The CDR3 consists of 15 residues. V lost 2 bases and J lost 4, with 12 bases in between. Germline-derived CDR1 and CDR2 are SGHRS and YFSETQ.

This clonotype was seen repeatedly, ten times or more. V usage is TRBV20-1 and J usage is TRBJ1-5, with D hard to call. The germline V gene encodes CDR1 DFQATT and CDR2 SNEGSKA (reference sequence). Trimming shortened V by 3 bases and J by 0 bases, and 9 bases separated the two germline ends. The CDR3 consists of 14 residues. CDR3 sequence: CSARMGNSNQPQHF. CDR3 nucleotide sequence: TGCAGTGCTAGGATGGGGAATAGCAATCAGCCCCAGCATTTT.